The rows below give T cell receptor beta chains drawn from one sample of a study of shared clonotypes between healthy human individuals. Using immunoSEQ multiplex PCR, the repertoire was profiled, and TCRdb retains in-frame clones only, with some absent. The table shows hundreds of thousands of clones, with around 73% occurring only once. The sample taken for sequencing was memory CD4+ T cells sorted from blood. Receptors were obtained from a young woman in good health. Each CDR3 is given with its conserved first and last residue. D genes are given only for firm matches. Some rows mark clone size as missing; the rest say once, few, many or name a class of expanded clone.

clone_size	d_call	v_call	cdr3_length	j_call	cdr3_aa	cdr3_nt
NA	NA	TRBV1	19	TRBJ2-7	CTSSPVGLAGVTAADEQYF	TGCACCAGCAGCCCCGTAGGGCTAGCGGGAGTGACAGCGGCCGACGAGCAGTACTTC
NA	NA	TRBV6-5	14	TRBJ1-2	CASSYSTANYGYTF	TGTGCCAGCAGTTACTCGACAGCTAACTATGGCTACACCTTC
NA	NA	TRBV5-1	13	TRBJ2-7	CASSLQGTYEQYF	TGCGCCAGCAGCTTGCAAGGGACCTACGAGCAGTACTTC
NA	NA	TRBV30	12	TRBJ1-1	CASHYRNTEAFF	TGTGCCTCCCATTATCGGAACACTGAAGCTTTCTTT
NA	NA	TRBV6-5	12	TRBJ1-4	CASRKGSEKLFF	TGTGCCAGCAGGAAAGGTAGCGAAAAACTGTTTTTT
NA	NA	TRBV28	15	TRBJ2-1	CASRPQGGSYNEQFF	TGTGCCAGCAGACCACAAGGGGGCTCCTACAATGAGCAGTTCTTC
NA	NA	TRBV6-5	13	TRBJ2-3	CASSSRGRDTQYF	TGTGCCAGCAGTTCTCGGGGACGCGATACGCAGTATTTT
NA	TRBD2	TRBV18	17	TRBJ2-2	CASSPIEGLVVTGELFF	TGTGCCAGCTCACCTATAGAGGGACTAGTGGTTACCGGGGAGCTGTTTTTT
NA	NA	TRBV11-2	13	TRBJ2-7	CASSLGSNYEQYF	TGTGCCAGCAGCTTAGGCAGTAACTACGAGCAGTACTTC
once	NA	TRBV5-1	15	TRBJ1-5	CASSLVSGVNQPQHF	TGCGCCAGCAGCTTGGTCTCTGGTGTCAATCAGCCCCAGCATTTT
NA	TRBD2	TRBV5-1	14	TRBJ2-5	CASSASGGRETQYF	TGCGCCAGCAGCGCGAGCGGGGGCAGGGAGACCCAGTACTTC
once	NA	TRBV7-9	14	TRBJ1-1	CASSPQAGLAEAFF	TGTGCCAGCAGCCCCCAGGCAGGGCTCGCTGAAGCTTTCTTT
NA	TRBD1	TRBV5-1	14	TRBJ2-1	CASSLATGIHEQFF	TGCGCCAGCAGCTTGGCGACAGGGATCCATGAGCAGTTCTTC
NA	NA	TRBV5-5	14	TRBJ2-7	CASTLGTYSYEQYF	TGTGCCAGCACCCTGGGGACTTACTCCTACGAGCAGTACTTC
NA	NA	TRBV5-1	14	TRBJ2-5	CASIRQFTQETQYF	TGCGCCAGCATCCGACAATTCACCCAAGAGACCCAGTACTTC
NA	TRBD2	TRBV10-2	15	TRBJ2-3	CAAGWALAGTDTQYF	TGCGCCGCAGGGTGGGCACTAGCGGGCACAGATACGCAGTATTTT
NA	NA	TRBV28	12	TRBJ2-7	CASRGRVYEQYF	TGTGCCAGCAGGGGACGAGTCTACGAGCAGTACTTC
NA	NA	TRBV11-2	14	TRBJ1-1	CASSLEGALSEAFF	TGTGCCAGCAGCTTAGAGGGGGCGCTGTCTGAAGCTTTCTTT
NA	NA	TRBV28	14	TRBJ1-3	CASSFQNGGNTIYF	TGTGCCAGCAGTTTTCAGAACGGCGGAAACACCATATATTTT
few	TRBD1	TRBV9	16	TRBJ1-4	CASSAGTGGNNEKLFF	TGTGCCAGCAGCGCTGGGACAGGGGGTAATAATGAAAAACTGTTTTTT
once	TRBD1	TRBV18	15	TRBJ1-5	CASSPETGVDQPQHF	TGTGCCAGCTCACCAGAGACAGGGGTTGATCAGCCCCAGCATTTT
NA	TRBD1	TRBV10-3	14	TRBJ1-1	CSPGGTWMNTEAFF	TGTTCACCAGGGGGTACTTGGATGAACACTGAAGCTTTCTTT
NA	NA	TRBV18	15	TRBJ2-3	CASSPFQSGQDTQYF	TGTGCCAGCTCACCTTTCCAATCAGGTCAGGATACGCAGTATTTT
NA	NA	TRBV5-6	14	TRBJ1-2	CASSLGRASYGYTF	TGTGCCAGCAGCTTGGGTCGGGCCAGCTATGGCTACACCTTC
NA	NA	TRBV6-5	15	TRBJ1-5	CASSYSHRSNQPQHF	TGTGCCAGCAGTTACTCACACAGGAGCAATCAGCCCCAGCATTTT
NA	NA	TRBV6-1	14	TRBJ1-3	CASSERTTGNTIYF	TGTGCCAGCAGTGAAAGGACCACTGGAAACACCATATATTTT
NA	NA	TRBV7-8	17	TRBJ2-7	CASSPLDRGRSSYEQYF	TGTGCCAGCAGCCCACTTGATAGGGGGAGGAGCTCCTACGAGCAGTACTTC
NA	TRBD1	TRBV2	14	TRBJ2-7	CASGDRGVSYEQYF	TGTGCCAGCGGAGACAGGGGAGTATCCTACGAGCAGTACTTC
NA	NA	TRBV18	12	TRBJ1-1	CASSPEGTEAFF	TGTGCCAGCTCACCGGAGGGCACTGAAGCTTTCTTT
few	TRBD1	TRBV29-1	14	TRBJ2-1	CSSLGDRAYNEQFF	TGCAGCTCGCTAGGGGACAGGGCCTACAATGAGCAGTTCTTC
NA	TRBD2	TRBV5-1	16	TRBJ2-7	CASSLWGRADSYEQYF	TGCGCCAGCAGCTTGTGGGGGAGGGCCGATTCCTACGAGCAGTACTTC
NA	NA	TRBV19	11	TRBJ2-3	CASKSEDTQYF	TGTGCCAGTAAAAGCGAAGATACGCAGTATTTT
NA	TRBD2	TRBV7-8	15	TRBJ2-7	CASSFRAGGPYEQYF	TGTGCCAGCAGCTTCCGGGCGGGAGGGCCCTACGAGCAGTACTTC
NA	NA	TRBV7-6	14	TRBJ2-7	CASSAGTDSYEQYF	TGTGCCAGCAGCGCCGGGACCGACTCCTACGAGCAGTACTTC
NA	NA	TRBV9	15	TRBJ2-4	CASSVGAGSKNIQYF	TGTGCCAGCAGCGTTGGGGCGGGATCCAAAAACATTCAGTACTTC
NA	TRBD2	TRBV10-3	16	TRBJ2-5	CAISESGLAGVQTQYF	TGTGCCATCAGTGAGTCGGGGCTAGCGGGAGTTCAGACCCAGTACTTC
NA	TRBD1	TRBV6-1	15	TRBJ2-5	CASRATGGLSETQYF	TGTGCCAGCAGGGCGACAGGGGGCCTTTCAGAGACCCAGTACTTC
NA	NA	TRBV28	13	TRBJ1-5	CASTVGGNQPQHF	TGTGCCAGCACGGTGGGGGGCAATCAGCCCCAGCATTTT
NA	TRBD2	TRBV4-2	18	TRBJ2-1	CASSQVSSAGGSYNEQFF	TGTGCCAGCAGCCAAGTCTCCAGCGCGGGAGGAAGCTACAATGAGCAGTTCTTC
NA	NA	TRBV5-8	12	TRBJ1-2	CASSSRPRGHTF	TGTGCCAGCAGCTCACGACCGCGTGGCCACACCTTC
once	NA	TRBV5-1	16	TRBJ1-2	CASSLGSSSGNYGYTF	TGCGCCAGCAGCTTGGGATCGAGCTCGGGAAACTATGGCTACACCTTC
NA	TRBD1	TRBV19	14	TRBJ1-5	CASTPGQGAQPQHF	TGTGCCAGTACCCCGGGACAGGGAGCTCAGCCCCAGCATTTT
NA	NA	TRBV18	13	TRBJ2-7	CASSPGTFYEQYF	TGTGCCAGCTCACCCGGGACTTTCTACGAGCAGTACTTC
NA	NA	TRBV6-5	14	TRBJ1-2	CASSLRGISDGYTF	TGTGCCAGCAGCTTAAGGGGGATTTCTGATGGCTACACCTTC
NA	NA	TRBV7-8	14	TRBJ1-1	CASSPPVANTEAFF	TGTGCCAGCAGCCCTCCAGTGGCGAACACTGAAGCTTTCTTT
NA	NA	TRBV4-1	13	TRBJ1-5	CASSQEINQPQHF	TGCGCCAGCAGCCAAGAAATTAATCAGCCCCAGCATTTT
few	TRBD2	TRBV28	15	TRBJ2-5	CASSSLAGGQETQYF	TGTGCCAGCAGCTCACTAGCGGGAGGGCAAGAGACCCAGTACTTC
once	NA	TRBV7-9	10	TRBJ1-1	CASSLTEAFF	TGTGCCAGCAGCCTGACAGAAGCTTTCTTT
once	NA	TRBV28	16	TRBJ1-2	CASSLSGPAGSYGYTF	TGTGCCAGCAGTTTAAGCGGGCCTGCCGGGAGCTATGGCTACACCTTC
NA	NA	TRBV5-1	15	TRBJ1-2	CASSPWDGGDYGYTF	TGCGCCAGCAGCCCTTGGGATGGGGGCGACTATGGCTACACCTTC
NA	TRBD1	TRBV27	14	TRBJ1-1	CASRQGARRTEAFF	TGTGCCAGCAGACAGGGGGCGAGGCGGACTGAAGCTTTCTTT
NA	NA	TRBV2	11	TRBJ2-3	CASSRTDTQYF	TGTGCCAGCTCACGAACAGATACGCAGTATTTT
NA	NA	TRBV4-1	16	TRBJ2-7	CASSPNRDSADYEQYF	TGCGCCAGCAGCCCCAACCGGGACTCAGCCGACTACGAGCAGTACTTC
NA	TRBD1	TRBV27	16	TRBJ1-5	CASSQHRGYSNQPQHF	TGTGCCAGCAGTCAACACAGGGGGTATAGCAATCAGCCCCAGCATTTT